This entry describes one T cell receptor beta chain. Unmatched junction bases numbered 9, after V lost 0 bases and J lost 1 base. The CDR3 totals 18 residues. The germline V gene has CDR1 MNHEY and CDR2 SVGAGI. TCRdb reprocessed the RT-PCR reads with MiXCR, giving one entry per CDR3 protein. The table records hundreds of thousands of distinct CDR3 sequences, 14% of them present only once. This clonotype originated in a female donor in good health, serving as a healthy control. This chain uses TRBV6-5 with TRBJ2-7, with 10 bases lining up with TRBD2. The specimen was memory CD4+ T cells from blood. CDR3 nucleotide sequence: TGTGCCAGCAGTTACTCGATCCCTAGCGGGAGTCGTTCCTACGAGCAGTACTTC. The encoded protein is CASSYSIPSGSRSYEQYF.